The present TCR beta chain was sequenced within a study of spatial heterogeneity in lung cancer. The overall study: TCR and UMI combinations that were unique each appeared, on average, more than ten times in raw reads.

The time point is: sample taken at primary tumor resection. Whole RNA, which was extracted from tumor, nontumor lung tissue or frozen PBMC, was sequenced without any cell sorting. TCRdb re-called the 5' RACE reads through MiXCR, storing one row per CDR3 protein. The table includes 16,000 or so distinct CDR3 sequences, approximately 5% detected once. Germline V gives CDR1 LGHNT, CDR2 FRNRAP. V shed 6 bases and J shed 2 bases, with 20 bases lying between them. There are 17 residues in the CDR3. This clonotype is medium-sized. Its antigen is still unknown. Study results and caveats: Expanded intratumoral alpha and beta TCR counts tracked tumor mutation counts. The estimated TCR-seq coverage of tumor T cells amounted to about 7.4% when looking at alpha chains and about 12% when looking at beta chains.

The sequences come from lung tumor tissue, collected at surgery. The sequence was obtained from a female donor with early-stage non-small cell lung cancer. The rearrangement uses TRBV12-5 and TRBJ2-1; unclear D gene. CDR3 sequence reads: CASGKRRQSQPYNEQFF. CDR3 coding DNA: TGTGCTAGTGGCAAACGGCGGCAGAGTCAACCCTACAATGAGCAGTTCTTC.